This TCR beta chain was found in a study of vaccination effects on CD4 cells after COVID-19. At the level of the study: Participants each got two BNT162b2 or mRNA-1273 vaccine doses.

This CDR3 is built from 19 residues. Germline lookup yields CDR1 SGHRS and CDR2 YFSETQ. The V segment lost 4 bases and the J segment 0 bases; nucleotides outside the gene matches: 9. The table came from immunoSEQ multiplex PCR; TCRdb's copy has only in-frame clones and leaves some out. Of tens of thousands of clones in the sample, 70% to 80% are singletons; the top ten hold 2.5% to 3%. On this clone: Its antigen remains unknown.

Expansion of antigen-specific CD4+ T cells with viral peptide pools was carried out by the ViraFEST assay before sequencing. The culture ran for roughly ten days before CD4+ T cells were isolated. Recipients of the vaccine had no prior SARS-CoV-2 infection and negative nucleocapsid antibodies. PBMC were cultured at around 1.9 million per well with around 9.2 IU/ml IL-2 and around 9.4 ug/ml peptides. The sequencing used CD4+ T cells from PBMCs cultured with HCoV-NL63 spike peptides, collected before COVID-19 vaccination. The origin of this receptor is a human donor who received a COVID-19 vaccine. This chain uses TRBV5-1 with TRBJ2-2, with 13 bases lining up with TRBD2. The CDR3 here is CASSVPPGLAGSNTGELFF. The DNA of the CDR3 is TGCGCCAGCAGCGTACCCCCGGGACTAGCGGGGTCGAACACCGGGGAGCTGTTTTTT.